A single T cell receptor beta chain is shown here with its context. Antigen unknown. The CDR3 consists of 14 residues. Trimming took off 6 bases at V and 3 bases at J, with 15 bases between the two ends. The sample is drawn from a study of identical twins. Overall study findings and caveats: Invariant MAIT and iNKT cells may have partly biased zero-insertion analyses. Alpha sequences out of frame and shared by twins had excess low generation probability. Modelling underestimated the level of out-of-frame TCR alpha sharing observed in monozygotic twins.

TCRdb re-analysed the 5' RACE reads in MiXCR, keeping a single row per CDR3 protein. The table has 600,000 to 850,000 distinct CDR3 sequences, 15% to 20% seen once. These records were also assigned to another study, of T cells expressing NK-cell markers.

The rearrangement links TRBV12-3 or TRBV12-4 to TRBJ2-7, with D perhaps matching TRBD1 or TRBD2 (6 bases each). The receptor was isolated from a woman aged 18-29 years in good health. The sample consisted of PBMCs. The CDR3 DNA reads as TGTGCCAGCAGCTACAGGGTCGGGGGCTACGAGCAGTACTTC. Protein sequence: CASSYRVGGYEQYF.